Listed below are T cell receptor beta chains from one sample, sequenced in a study of blood T cells in healthy people across ages. TCRdb ran MiXCR on the 5' RACE reads and lists one entry per CDR3 protein. Seen here are approximately 1.5 million distinct CDR3 sequences, about 35% observed once, and the top ten hold roughly 10%. Sequenced input: blood. These receptors were collected from a woman aged 25 to 39 in good health. The CDR3 runs from the conserved cysteine through the conserved F or W. Each record gives: CDR3 protein, CDR3 DNA, clone size, J gene, D gene, V gene. A D gene is named only where the DNA matches it firmly. For some rows the clone size is stated as once, few or many, or as a class when expanded; others skip it.

CASSQGGARRRGNTGELFF TGCGCCAGCAGCCAAGGAGGAGCTCGTCGGCGGGGCAACACCGGGGAGCTGTTTTTT NA TRBJ2-2 NA TRBV4-1
CASSLRPRYNEQFF TGTGCCAGCAGCCTACGGCCGCGATACAATGAGCAGTTCTTC NA TRBJ2-1 NA TRBV7-2
CASSYSVGRNTEAFF TGTGCCAGCAGTTACTCGGTGGGGAGGAACACTGAAGCTTTCTTT NA TRBJ1-1 NA TRBV6-6
CASSAEGSHTDTQYF TGTGCCAGCAGCGCCGAGGGATCCCACACAGATACGCAGTATTTT NA TRBJ2-3 NA TRBV9
CSAVHGGGQETQYF TGCAGTGCCGTGCACGGGGGCGGTCAAGAGACCCAGTACTTC NA TRBJ2-5 NA TRBV20-1
CASSPRGGGTEQETQYF TGTGCCAGCAGCCCAAGGGGGGGGGGAACCGAACAAGAGACCCAGTACTTC few TRBJ2-5 NA TRBV7-3
CASSYAGTGGTHETQYF TGTGCCAGCAGTTACGCCGGGACAGGGGGAACCCATGAGACCCAGTACTTC NA TRBJ2-5 TRBD1 TRBV6-5
CASSLGGVAYEQYF TGTGCCAGCAGTTTGGGAGGGGTTGCCTACGAGCAGTACTTC many TRBJ2-7 TRBD2 TRBV7-6
CASSAQGSANSPLHF TGCGCCAGCAGTGCACAGGGTTCCGCAAATTCACCCCTCCACTTT NA TRBJ1-6 NA TRBV5-1
CSVDPSGSNYGYTF TGCAGCGTTGATCCTAGCGGCAGTAACTATGGCTACACCTTC once TRBJ1-2 NA TRBV29-1
CASSPSWTVSYEQYF TGTGCCAGCAGCCCTTCCTGGACGGTATCCTACGAGCAGTACTTC NA TRBJ2-7 NA TRBV7-6
CASSQVEGAENEQYF TGCGCCAGCAGCCAAGTGGAGGGGGCGGAAAACGAGCAGTACTTC many TRBJ2-7 NA TRBV4-1
CASSRTGVSNEKLFF TGCGCCAGCAGTCGCACAGGGGTCTCTAATGAAAAACTGTTTTTT few TRBJ1-4 TRBD1 TRBV4-1
CASSEAVGYTF TGTGCCAGCAGTGAAGCGGTAGGCTACACCTTC few TRBJ1-2 NA TRBV2
CASSQEGGARDTQYF TGTGCCAGCAGCCAAGAAGGGGGGGCAAGGGATACGCAGTATTTT NA TRBJ2-3 NA TRBV3-1
CASSLEGQVYNEQFF TGTGCCAGCAGTTTGGAAGGACAGGTTTACAATGAGCAGTTCTTC NA TRBJ2-1 TRBD1 TRBV12-3/TRBV12-4
CASSVGRSGDTIYF TGTGCCAGCAGCGTAGGTCGCAGTGGGGACACCATATATTTT NA TRBJ1-3 NA TRBV9
CASSLVGGIYGYTF TGTGCCAGCAGCTTAGTTGGGGGTATCTATGGCTACACCTTC NA TRBJ1-2 NA TRBV11-2
CSAFSPGQGVETQYF TGCAGCGCTTTTTCCCCGGGACAGGGAGTGGAGACCCAGTACTTC few TRBJ2-5 TRBD1 TRBV20-1
CASSIGSGYNEQFF TGTGCCAGTAGTATCGGAAGTGGGTACAATGAGCAGTTCTTC few TRBJ2-1 NA TRBV19
CSVRTSPNEQYF TGCAGCGTCAGGACTAGCCCCAACGAGCAGTACTTC NA TRBJ2-7 TRBD2 TRBV29-1
CASSLKSSPVTQYF TGTGCCAGCAGCTTAAAGAGCTCCCCAGTTACGCAGTATTTT NA TRBJ2-3 NA TRBV7-2
CASSSGALNYNEQYF TGTGCCAGCAGTTCCGGAGCACTCAATTACAACGAGCAGTACTTC few TRBJ2-7 NA TRBV28
CASSLTSLAAQYF TGTGCCAGCAGCTTAACGTCGCTAGCTGCGCAGTATTTT few TRBJ2-3 NA TRBV7-3
CASRQDRGDEQYF TGTGCCAGCAGACAGGACAGGGGCGACGAGCAGTACTTC NA TRBJ2-7 TRBD1 TRBV27
CATSDRDRDGLYEQYF TGTGCCACCAGTGACCGGGACAGGGATGGTCTCTACGAGCAGTACTTC few TRBJ2-7 TRBD1 TRBV24-1
CASSLIGRGQVTTEAFF TGTGCCAGCAGCTTAATTGGCAGGGGGCAAGTGACCACTGAAGCTTTCTTT few TRBJ1-1 TRBD1 TRBV7-9
CSAREDQGNYGYTF TGCAGTGCTAGAGAGGACCAGGGGAACTATGGCTACACCTTC few TRBJ1-2 NA TRBV20-1
CASSPTSGGAVYF TGTGCCAGCAGCCCGACTAGCGGGGGGGCTGTATACTTC NA TRBJ2-7 TRBD2 TRBV7-9
CSATAGTGRYMARNEQFF TGCAGTGCAACTGCGGGTACGGGACGATATATGGCGCGCAATGAGCAGTTCTTC NA TRBJ2-1 NA TRBV20-1
CASSPEGQSLNSPLHF TGTGCCAGCTCACCCGAAGGACAGTCGCTTAATTCACCCCTCCACTTT NA TRBJ1-6 NA TRBV18
CASSPLGAYNEQFF TGCGCCAGCAGCCCCTTGGGTGCCTACAATGAGCAGTTCTTC few TRBJ2-1 NA TRBV5-1
CASSSYEGQGSQPQHF TGTGCCAGCAGTTCCTACGAGGGACAGGGGTCCCAGCCCCAGCATTTT once TRBJ1-5 TRBD1 TRBV6-5
CASSQDSMNEQYF TGTGCCAGCAGCCAGGACAGCATGAACGAGCAGTACTTC NA TRBJ2-7 NA TRBV11-3
CARSLSGDGETQYF TGTGCCCGCAGCCTCAGCGGGGATGGAGAGACCCAGTACTTC NA TRBJ2-5 TRBD2 TRBV5-6